Here is one TCR beta chain with its context. Original handling: Estimation of nucleated cell counts was performed using reference gene primer amplification. Sequencing was performed with immunoSEQ multiplex PCR; in TCRdb, only in-frame clones are kept and a portion is missing. V, J and clone size are those of that table, while D and trimming were read from the DNA. This sample has around 170,000 clones, with roughly 80% found just once. This record comes from a study of blood T cell repertoires in COVID-19. Looking at the study overall: The United States, Italy and Spain provided the acute and convalescent COVID-19 samples. PBMCs, B-cell-depleted T cells, or T cells provided the cDNA or gDNA that made up the material.

Germline CDR1 is SGHTA and CDR2 is FQGNSA. The CDR3 is 14 amino acids. V lost 7 bases and J lost 8, with 20 bases in between. Followed longitudinally, the Seattle patients had been enrolled during active infection. This TCR was sampled from a woman aged 70-85 years with COVID-19, enrolled during active disease. Input material: peripheral blood. V usage is TRBV7-2 and J usage is TRBJ1-1; D call uncertain. CDR3: CASTFSKPGLEAFF. In DNA form, the CDR3 reads TGTGCCAGCACCTTTTCGAAGCCGGGTCTGGAAGCTTTCTTT. Complete variable domain (other parts from reference TRBV7-2 and TRBJ1-1): GAGVSQSPSNKVTEKGKDVELRCDPISGHTALYWYRQSLGQGLEFLIYFQGNSAPDKSGLPSDRFSAERTGGSVSTLTIQRTQQEDSAVYLCASTFSKPGLEAFFGQGTRLTVV.